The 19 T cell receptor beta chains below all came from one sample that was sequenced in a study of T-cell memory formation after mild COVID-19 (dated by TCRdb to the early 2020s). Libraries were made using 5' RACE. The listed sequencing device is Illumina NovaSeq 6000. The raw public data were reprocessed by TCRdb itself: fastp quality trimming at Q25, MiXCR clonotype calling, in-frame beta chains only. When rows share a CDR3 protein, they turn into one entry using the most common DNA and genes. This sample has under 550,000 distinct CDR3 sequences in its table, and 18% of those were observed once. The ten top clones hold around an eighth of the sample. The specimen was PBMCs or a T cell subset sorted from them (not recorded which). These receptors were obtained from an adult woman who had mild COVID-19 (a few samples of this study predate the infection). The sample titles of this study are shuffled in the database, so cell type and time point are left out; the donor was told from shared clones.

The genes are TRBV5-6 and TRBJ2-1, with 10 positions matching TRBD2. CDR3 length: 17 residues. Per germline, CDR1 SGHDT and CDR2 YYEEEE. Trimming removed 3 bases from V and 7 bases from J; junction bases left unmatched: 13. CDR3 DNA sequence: TGTGCCAGCAGCTCACCCGGAATAGCGGGGGGCATGAATGAGCAGTTCTTC. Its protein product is CASSSPGIAGGMNEQFF.

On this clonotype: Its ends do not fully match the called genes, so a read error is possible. CDR3 bases: TGTGCCAGCAGCCAAGATAGGTGGGACGCCACCTACGAGAAGTACTTC. As protein: CASSQDRWDATYEKYF. The chain links TRBV3-1 to TRBJ2-7; perhaps D is TRBD1 or TRBD2 (5 bases each). This CDR3 has 16 residues. The germline V gene encodes CDR1 LGHDT and CDR2 YNNKEL (reference sequence).

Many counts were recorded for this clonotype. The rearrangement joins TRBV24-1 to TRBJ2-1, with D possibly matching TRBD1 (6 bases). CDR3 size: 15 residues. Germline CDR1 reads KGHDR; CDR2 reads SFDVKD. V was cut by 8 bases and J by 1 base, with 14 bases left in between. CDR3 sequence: CATKQGGQSYNEQFF. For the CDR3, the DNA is TGTGCCACCAAACAAGGGGGTCAGTCCTACAATGAGCAGTTCTTC.

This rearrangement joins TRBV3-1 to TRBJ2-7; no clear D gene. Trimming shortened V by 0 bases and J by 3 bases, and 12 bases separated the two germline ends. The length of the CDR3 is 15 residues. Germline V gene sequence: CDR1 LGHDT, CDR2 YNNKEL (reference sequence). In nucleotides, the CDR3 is TGTGCCAGCAGCCAAGATAGGACGATCGGCTACGAGCAGTACTTC. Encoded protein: CASSQDRTIGYEQYF.

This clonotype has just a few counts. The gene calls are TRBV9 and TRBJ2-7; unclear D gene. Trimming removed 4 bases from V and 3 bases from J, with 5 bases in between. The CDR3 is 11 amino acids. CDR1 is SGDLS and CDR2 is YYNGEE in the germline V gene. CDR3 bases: TGTGCCAGCAGCCCTCACTACGAGCAGTACTTC. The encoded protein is CASSPHYEQYF.

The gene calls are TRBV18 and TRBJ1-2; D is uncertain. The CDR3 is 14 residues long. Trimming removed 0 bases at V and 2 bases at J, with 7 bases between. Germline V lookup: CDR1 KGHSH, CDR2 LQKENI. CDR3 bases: TGTGCCAGCTCACCACCAACCGGGAACTATGGCTACACCTTC. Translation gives CASSPPTGNYGYTF. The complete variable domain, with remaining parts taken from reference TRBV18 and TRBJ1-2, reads NAGVMQNPRHLVRRRGQEARLRCSPMKGHSHVYWYRQLPEEGLKFMVYLQKENIIDESGMPKERFSAEFPKEGPSILRIQQVVRGDSAAYFCASSPPTGNYGYTFGSGTRLTVV.

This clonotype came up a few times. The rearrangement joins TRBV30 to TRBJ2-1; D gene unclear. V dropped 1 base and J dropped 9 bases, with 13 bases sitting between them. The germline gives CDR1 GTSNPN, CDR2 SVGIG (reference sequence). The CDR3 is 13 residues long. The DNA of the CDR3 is TGTGCCTGGAGTGAGCAGGTGCACACTGAGCAGTTCTTC. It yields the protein CAWSEQVHTEQFF.

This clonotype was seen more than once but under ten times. The CDR3 loop reads CASSFRGNSGNTIYF. DNA of the CDR3: TGTGCCAGCAGTTTCCGGGGGAACTCTGGAAACACCATATATTTT. This chain uses TRBV12-3 or TRBV12-4 with TRBJ1-3; D might be TRBD1 (5 bases). CDR3 length: 15 residues. The germline V and J ends were trimmed by 3 bases and 0 bases, with 9 bases remaining between them.

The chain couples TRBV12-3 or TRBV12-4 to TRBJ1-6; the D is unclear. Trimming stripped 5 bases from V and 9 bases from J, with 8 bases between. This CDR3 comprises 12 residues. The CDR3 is CASSGLGSPLHF. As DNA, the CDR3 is TGTGCCAGCAGTGGACTGGGTTCACCCCTCCACTTT.

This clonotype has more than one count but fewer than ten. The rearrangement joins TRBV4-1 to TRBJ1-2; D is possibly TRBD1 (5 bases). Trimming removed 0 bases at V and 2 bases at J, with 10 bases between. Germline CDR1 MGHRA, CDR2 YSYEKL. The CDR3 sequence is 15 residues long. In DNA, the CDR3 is TGCGCCAGCAGCCAAGATAGACAGCTGAACTATGGCTACACCTTC. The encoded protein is CASSQDRQLNYGYTF.

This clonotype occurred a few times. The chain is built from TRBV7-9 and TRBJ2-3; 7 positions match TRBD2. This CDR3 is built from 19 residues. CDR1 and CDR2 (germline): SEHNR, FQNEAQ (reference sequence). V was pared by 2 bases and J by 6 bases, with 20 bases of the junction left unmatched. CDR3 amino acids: CASSLPPPGSSGDHDTQYF. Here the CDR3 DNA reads TGTGCCAGCAGCTTACCGCCCCCCGGTTCGAGCGGGGACCACGATACGCAGTATTTT.

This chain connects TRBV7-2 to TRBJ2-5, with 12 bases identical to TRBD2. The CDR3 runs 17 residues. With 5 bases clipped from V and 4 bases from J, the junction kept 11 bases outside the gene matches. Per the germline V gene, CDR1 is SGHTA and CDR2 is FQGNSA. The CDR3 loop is CASSNPTGLAGLETQYF. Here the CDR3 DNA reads TGTGCCAGCAGCAACCCTACTGGACTAGCGGGGTTAGAGACCCAGTACTTC.

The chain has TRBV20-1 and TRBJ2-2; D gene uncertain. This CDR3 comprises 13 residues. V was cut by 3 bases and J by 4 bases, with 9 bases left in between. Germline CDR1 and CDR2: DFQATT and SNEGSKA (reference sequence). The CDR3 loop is CSASGPVTGELFF. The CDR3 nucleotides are TGCAGTGCTAGCGGCCCGGTCACCGGGGAGCTGTTTTTT.

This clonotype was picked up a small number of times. The CDR3: CASSPDRLSGGTQYF. The DNA of the CDR3 is TGTGCCAGCAGCCCGGACAGACTTTCAGGGGGGACCCAGTACTTC. The chain uses TRBV11-2 and TRBJ2-5, with 7 bases that match TRBD1. Germline V gene lookup returns CDR1 SGHAT and CDR2 FQNNGV. This CDR3 is 15 amino acids long. V was pared by 5 bases and J by 7 bases, with 13 bases of the junction left unmatched.

Written as DNA, the CDR3 is TGTGCCAGCAGTGAGGGGGGCTCCTACAATGAGCAGTTCTTC. Translated: CASSEGGSYNEQFF. The chain carries TRBV2 and TRBJ2-1, with a tentative D call TRBD2 (6 bases). Trimming stripped 3 bases from V and 0 bases from J, with 6 bases between. CDR1 SNHLY and CDR2 FYNNEI come from the germline V gene. This CDR3 comprises 14 residues.

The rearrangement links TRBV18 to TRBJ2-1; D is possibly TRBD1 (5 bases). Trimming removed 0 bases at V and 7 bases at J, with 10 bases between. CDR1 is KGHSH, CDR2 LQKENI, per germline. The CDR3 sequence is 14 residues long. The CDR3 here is CASSPPAGWNEQFF. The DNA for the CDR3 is TGTGCCAGCTCACCACCGGCAGGGTGGAATGAGCAGTTCTTC. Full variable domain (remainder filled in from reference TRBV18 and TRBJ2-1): NAGVMQNPRHLVRRRGQEARLRCSPMKGHSHVYWYRQLPEEGLKFMVYLQKENIIDESGMPKERFSAEFPKEGPSILRIQQVVRGDSAAYFCASSPPAGWNEQFFGPGTRLTVL.

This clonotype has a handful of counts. This CDR3 reads CASSLSTDDQETQYF. In nucleotides, the CDR3 is TGTGCCAGCAGCTTGAGTACAGACGATCAAGAGACCCAGTACTTC. The genes are TRBV5-4 and TRBJ2-5; D gene unclear. CDR3 length equals 15 residues. The germline CDR1 and CDR2 sequences are SGHNT and YYREEE (reference sequence). Trimming left V 1 base short and J 2 bases short, with 12 bases between.

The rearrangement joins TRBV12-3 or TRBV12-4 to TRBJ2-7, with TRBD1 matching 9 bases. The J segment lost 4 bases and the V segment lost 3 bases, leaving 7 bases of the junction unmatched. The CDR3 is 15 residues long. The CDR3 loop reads CASSFFGTGIYEQYF. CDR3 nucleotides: TGTGCCAGCAGTTTTTTTGGGACAGGGATATACGAGCAGTACTTC.

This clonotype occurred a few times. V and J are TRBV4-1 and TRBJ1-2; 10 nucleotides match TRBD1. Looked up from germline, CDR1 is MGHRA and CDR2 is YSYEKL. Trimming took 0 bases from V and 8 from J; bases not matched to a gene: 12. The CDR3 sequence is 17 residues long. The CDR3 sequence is CASSQDIPGQGIEGYTF. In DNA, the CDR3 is TGCGCCAGCAGCCAAGATATACCGGGACAGGGGATAGAGGGCTACACCTTC.